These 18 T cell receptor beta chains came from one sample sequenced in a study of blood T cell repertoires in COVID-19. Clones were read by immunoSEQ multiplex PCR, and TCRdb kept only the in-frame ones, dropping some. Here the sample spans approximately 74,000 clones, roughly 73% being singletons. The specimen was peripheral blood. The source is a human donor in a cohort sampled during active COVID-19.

The CDR3 loop reads CASSFGQGGYEQYF. The CDR3 region has the DNA TGCGCCAGCAGCTTCGGACAGGGGGGCTACGAGCAGTACTTC. The chain carries TRBV5-1 and TRBJ2-7, with 10 bases lining up with TRBD1. The CDR3 consists of 14 residues. Germline V CDR1 and CDR2: SGHRS, YFSETQ. Trimming took 2 bases from V and 3 from J; bases not matched to a gene: 2.

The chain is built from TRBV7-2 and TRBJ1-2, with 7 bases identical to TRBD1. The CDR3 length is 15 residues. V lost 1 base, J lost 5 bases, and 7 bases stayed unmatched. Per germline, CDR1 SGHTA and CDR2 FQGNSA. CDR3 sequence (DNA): TGTGCCAGCAGCTTAGAACAGGGGAAGGTGTATGGCTACACCTTC. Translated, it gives CASSLEQGKVYGYTF.

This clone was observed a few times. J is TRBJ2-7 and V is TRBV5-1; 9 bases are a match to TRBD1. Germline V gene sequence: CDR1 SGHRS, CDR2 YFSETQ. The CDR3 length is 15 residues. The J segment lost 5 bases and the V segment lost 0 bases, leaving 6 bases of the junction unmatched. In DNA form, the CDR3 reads TGCGCCAGCAGCTTGGCGGGACAGGGTTTCAACGAGCAGTACTTC. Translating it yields CASSLAGQGFNEQYF.

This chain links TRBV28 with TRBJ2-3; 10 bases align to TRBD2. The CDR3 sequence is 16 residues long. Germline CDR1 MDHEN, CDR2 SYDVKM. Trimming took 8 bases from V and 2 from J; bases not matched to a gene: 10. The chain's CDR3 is CASGSRTSGLTDTQYF. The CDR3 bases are TGTGCCAGCGGATCGCGGACTAGCGGCCTCACAGATACGCAGTATTTT.

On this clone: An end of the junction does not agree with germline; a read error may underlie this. CDR3 loop: CASSLGQNTEAFF. The DNA of the CDR3 is TGTGCTAGCAGCTTAGGGCAAAACACTGAAGCTTTCTTT. The chain employs TRBV7-7 and TRBJ1-1; the D is unclear. This CDR3 is 13 amino acids long. Per germline, CDR1 SSHAT and CDR2 FNYEAQ (reference sequence).

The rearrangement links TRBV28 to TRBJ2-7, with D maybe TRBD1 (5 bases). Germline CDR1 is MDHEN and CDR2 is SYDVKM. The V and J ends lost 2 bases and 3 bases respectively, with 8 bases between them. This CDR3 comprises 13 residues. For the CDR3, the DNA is TGTGCCAGCAGTTTAACAGGAATCTACGAGCAGTACTTC. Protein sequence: CASSLTGIYEQYF.

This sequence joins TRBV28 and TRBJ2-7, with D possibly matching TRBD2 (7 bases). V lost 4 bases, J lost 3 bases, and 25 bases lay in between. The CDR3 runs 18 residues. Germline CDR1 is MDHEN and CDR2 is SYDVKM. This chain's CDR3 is CASSYARGGAFLSYEQYF. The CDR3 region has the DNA TGTGCCAGCAGTTATGCTAGAGGGGGGGCTTTCTTAAGCTACGAGCAGTACTTC.

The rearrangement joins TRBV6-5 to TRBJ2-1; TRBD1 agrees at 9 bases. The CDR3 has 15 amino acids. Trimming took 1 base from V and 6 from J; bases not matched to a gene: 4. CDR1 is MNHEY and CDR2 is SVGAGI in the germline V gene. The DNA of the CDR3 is TGTGCCAGCAGTTACTGGGGACAGGGTACCAATGAGCAGTTCTTC. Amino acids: CASSYWGQGTNEQFF.

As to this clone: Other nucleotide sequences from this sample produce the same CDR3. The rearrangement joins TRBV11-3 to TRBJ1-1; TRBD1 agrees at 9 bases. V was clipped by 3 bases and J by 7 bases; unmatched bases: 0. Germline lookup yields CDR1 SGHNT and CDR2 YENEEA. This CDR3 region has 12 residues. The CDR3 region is CASSLTGGEAFF. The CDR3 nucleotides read TGTGCCAGCAGCTTGACAGGGGGTGAAGCTTTCTTT.

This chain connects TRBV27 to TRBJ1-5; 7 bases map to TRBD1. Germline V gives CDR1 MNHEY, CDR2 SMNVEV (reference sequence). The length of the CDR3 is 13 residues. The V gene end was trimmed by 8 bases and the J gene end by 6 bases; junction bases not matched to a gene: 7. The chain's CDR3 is CASRNRGSQPQHF. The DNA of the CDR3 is TGTGCCAGCCGCAACAGGGGCTCTCAGCCCCAGCATTTT.

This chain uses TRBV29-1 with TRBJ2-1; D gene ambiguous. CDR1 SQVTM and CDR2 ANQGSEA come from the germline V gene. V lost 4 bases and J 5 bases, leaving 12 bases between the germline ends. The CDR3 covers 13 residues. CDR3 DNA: TGCAGCGTTGGCTCCTCGGAGCACAATGAGCAGTTCTTC. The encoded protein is CSVGSSEHNEQFF.

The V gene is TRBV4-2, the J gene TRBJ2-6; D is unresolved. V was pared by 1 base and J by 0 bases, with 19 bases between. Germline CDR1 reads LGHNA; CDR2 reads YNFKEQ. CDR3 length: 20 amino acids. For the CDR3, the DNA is TGTGCCAGCAGCCAAGCGTGGCGAGGATTGAGAGACTCTGGGGCCAACGTCCTGACTTTC. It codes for CASSQAWRGLRDSGANVLTF.

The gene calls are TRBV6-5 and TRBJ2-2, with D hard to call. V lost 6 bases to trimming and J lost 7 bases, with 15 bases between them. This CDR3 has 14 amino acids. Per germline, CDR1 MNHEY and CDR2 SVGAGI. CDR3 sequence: CASSRTLRNGELFF. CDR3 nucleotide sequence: TGTGCCAGCAGCCGTACTCTCCGCAACGGGGAGCTGTTTTTT.

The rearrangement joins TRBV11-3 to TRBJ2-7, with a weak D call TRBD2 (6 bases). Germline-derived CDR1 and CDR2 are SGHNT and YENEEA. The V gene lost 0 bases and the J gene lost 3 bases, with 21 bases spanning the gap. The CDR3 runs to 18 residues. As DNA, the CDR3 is TGTGCCAGCAGCTTAGATCTTTCCGTTCTAGCGCGACACTACGAGCAGTACTTC. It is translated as CASSLDLSVLARHYEQYF.

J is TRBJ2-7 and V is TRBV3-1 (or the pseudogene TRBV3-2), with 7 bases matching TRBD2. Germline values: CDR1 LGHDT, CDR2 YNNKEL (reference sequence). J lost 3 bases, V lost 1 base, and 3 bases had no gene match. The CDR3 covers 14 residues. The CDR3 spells CASSQAGGHYEQYF. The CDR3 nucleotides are TGTGCCAGCAGCCAAGCGGGAGGCCACTACGAGCAGTACTTC.

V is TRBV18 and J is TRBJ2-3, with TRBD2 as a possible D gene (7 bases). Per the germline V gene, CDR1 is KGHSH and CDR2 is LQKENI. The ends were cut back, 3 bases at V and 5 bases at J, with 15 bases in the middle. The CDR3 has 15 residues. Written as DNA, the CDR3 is TGTGCCAGCTCACCCACGTGGGGGGGCCAAGATACGCAGTATTTT. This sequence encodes CASSPTWGGQDTQYF.

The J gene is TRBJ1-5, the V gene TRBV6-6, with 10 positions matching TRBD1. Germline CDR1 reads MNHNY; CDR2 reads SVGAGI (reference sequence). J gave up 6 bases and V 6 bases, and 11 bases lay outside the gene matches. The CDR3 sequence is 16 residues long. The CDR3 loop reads CASRRTGTGEGQPQHF. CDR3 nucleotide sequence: TGTGCCAGCAGACGCACCGGGACAGGGGAGGGTCAGCCCCAGCATTTT.

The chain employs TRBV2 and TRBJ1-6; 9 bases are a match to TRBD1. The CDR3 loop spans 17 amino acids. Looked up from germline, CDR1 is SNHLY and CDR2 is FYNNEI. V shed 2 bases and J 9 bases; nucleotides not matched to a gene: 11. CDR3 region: CASSESGQGLTSSPLHF. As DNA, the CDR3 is TGTGCCAGCAGTGAATCGGGACAGGGCTTGACTAGTTCACCCCTCCACTTT.